This record concerns one T cell receptor (beta chain) sequence. This entry is derived from a study of cytomegalovirus exposure and HLA in healthy donors. The CDR3 is made up of 16 amino acids. Germline V lookup: CDR1 SGHNT, CDR2 YYREEE (reference sequence). The V end lost 1 base, the J end lost 0 bases, and 11 bases lay between the germline ends. Primers for the PCR totalled 60 Vbeta and 13 Jbeta. The data were produced by immunoSEQ multiplex PCR, yet TCRdb's version contains in-frame clones alone and is incomplete. Among some 120,000 clones listed, about 73% were seen once. The sequence derives from a woman in her thirties or forties in good health and CMV-seropositive. V and J are TRBV5-4 and TRBJ2-1; no firm D call. The sequenced sample was PBMCs. DNA for the CDR3: TGTGCCAGCAGCTTGAGGCGGAGTAGCTCCTACAATGAGCAGTTCTTC. It encodes CASSLRRSSSYNEQFF.